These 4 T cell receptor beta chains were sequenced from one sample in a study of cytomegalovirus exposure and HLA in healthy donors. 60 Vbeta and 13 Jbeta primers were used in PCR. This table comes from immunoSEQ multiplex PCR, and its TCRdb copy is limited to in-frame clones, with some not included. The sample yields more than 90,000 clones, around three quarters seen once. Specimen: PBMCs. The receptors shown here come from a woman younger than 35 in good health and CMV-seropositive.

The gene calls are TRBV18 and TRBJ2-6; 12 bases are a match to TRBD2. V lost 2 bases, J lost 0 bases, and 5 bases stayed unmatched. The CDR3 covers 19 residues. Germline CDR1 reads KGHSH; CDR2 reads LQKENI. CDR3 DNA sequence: TGTGCCAGCTCACCAGGACTAGCGGGATTCCCCTCTGGGGCCAACGTCCTGACTTTC. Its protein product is CASSPGLAGFPSGANVLTF.

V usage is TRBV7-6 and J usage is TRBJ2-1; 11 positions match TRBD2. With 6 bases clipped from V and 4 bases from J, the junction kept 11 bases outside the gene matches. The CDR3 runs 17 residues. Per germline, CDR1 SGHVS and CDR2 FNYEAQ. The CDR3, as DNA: TGTGCCAGCAGACCGACAGAAGGACTAGCGGGTTACAATGAGCAGTTCTTC. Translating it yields CASRPTEGLAGYNEQFF. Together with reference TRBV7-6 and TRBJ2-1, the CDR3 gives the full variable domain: GAGVSQSPRYKVTKRGQDVALRCDPISGHVSLYWYRQALGQGPEFLTYFNYEAQQDKSGLPNDRFSAERPEGSISTLTIQRTEQRDSAMYRCASRPTEGLAGYNEQFFGPGTRLTVL.

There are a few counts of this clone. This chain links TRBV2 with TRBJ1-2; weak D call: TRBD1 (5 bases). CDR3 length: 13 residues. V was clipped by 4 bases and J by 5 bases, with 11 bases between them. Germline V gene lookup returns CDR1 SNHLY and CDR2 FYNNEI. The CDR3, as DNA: TGTGCCAGCAGTGTAGGGGAAGGATATGGCTACACCTTC. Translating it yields CASSVGEGYGYTF.

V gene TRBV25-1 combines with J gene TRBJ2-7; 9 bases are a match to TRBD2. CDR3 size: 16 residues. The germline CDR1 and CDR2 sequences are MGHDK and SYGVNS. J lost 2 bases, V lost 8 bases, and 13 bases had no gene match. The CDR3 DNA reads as TGTGCCAGCGCAGTGGGGGGATCTAGCGGGGCCTACGAGCAGTACTTC. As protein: CASAVGGSSGAYEQYF.